The T cell receptor beta chain under discussion was sequenced for a study of blood T cell repertoires in COVID-19. Study as a whole: Samples representing acute and convalescent COVID-19 were sourced from the United States, Italy and Spain. In each case, the material was cDNA or gDNA derived from T cells, B-cell-depleted T cells, or PBMCs.

Per the germline V gene, CDR1 is SGHVS and CDR2 is FQNEAQ. The CDR3 contains 14 residues. V was clipped by 7 bases and J by 6 bases; unmatched bases: 5. This clone has just a few counts. Authors' methods: Reference gene primer amplification gave estimated nucleated cell counts. Assay used: immunoSEQ multiplex PCR; TCRdb lists only in-frame clones, some missing. That table furnishes V, J and clone size, whereas the DNA furnished D and trimming. In the table there are approximately 200,000 clones, over 75% of which are singletons. This receptor was identified in a human donor in a cohort sampled during active COVID-19. The gene calls are TRBV7-8 and TRBJ2-1, with TRBD1 matching over 11 bases. The material sequenced was peripheral blood. The CDR3 is CASNLGQGVNEQFF. DNA of the CDR3: TGTGCCAGCAACCTGGGACAGGGGGTCAATGAGCAGTTCTTC.